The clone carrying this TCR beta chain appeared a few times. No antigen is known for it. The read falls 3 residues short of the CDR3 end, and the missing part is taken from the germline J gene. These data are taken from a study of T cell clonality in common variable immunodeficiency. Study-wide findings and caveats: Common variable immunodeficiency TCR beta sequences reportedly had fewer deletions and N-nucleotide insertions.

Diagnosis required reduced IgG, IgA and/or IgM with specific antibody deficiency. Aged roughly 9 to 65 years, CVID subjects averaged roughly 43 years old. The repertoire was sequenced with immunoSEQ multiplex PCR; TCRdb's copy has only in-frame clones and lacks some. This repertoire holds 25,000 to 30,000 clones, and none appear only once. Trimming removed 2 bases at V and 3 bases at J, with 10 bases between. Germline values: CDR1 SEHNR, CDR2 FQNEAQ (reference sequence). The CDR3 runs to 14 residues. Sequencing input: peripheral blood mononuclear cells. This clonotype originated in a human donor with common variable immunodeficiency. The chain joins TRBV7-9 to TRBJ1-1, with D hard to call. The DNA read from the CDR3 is TGTGCCAGCAGCTTACGAGAGGGCGACACTGAA. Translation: CASSLREGDTE. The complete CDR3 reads CASSLREGDTEAFF.